What follows are 6 T cell receptor beta chains derived from one specimen sequenced in a study of T cell responses to AZD1222 COVID-19 vaccine. Repertoires were generated with immunoSEQ multiplex PCR, while TCRdb's copy carries only in-frame clones and drops some. The data hold about 110,000 clones, with 80% to 95% observed a single time. The sequenced sample was peripheral blood, obtained 28 days after the second AZD1222 dose. The source is an adult who received the AZD1222 COVID-19 vaccine.

This rearrangement joins TRBV6-2 or TRBV6-3 to TRBJ1-5; D uncertain. V lost 2 bases to trimming and J lost 5 bases, with 10 bases between them. This CDR3 spans 14 amino acids. Germline CDR1 MNHEY, CDR2 SVGEGT. This CDR3 is CASSYRALDQPQHF. The CDR3 coding sequence is TGTGCCAGCAGTTACAGGGCGCTTGATCAGCCCCAGCATTTT.

This chain connects TRBV29-1 to TRBJ1-5; D is possibly TRBD1 (5 bases). CDR1 and CDR2 from the germline V gene are SQVTM and ANQGSEA. Deletions cut 6 bases from V and 3 bases from J, with 15 bases between. The CDR3 consists of 14 residues. CDR3 in DNA: TGCAGCGTCGCGCACCGGGGCCTCAATCAGCCCCAGCATTTT. It is translated as CSVAHRGLNQPQHF. Looking up the rest from reference TRBV29-1 and TRBJ1-5 gives the full variable domain: SAVISQKPSRDICQRGTSLTIQCQVDSQVTMMFWYRQQPGQSLTLIATANQGSEATYESGFVIDKFPISRPNLTFSTLTVSNMSPEDSSIYLCSVAHRGLNQPQHFGDGTRLSIL.

This chain joins TRBV5-8 and TRBJ2-7; tentative D call: TRBD1 (6 bases). Germline loops: CDR1 SGHTS, CDR2 YDEGEE. This CDR3 contains 15 residues. Trimming stripped 0 bases from V and 2 bases from J, with 12 bases between. CDR3 amino acids: CASSLAGASPYEQYF. DNA of the CDR3: TGTGCCAGCAGCTTGGCAGGGGCGTCCCCCTACGAGCAGTACTTC.

The V call is TRBV10-3, the J call TRBJ2-1, with D tentatively TRBD1 (6 bases). CDR3 length equals 13 residues. Trimming left V 2 bases short and J 12 bases short, with 14 bases between. In germline, CDR1 is ENHRY, CDR2 SYGVKD. The CDR3: CAISEPSRGAQFF. DNA for the CDR3: TGTGCCATCAGTGAGCCCAGCAGGGGCGCGCAGTTCTTC.

The chain is built from TRBV7-9 and TRBJ1-2; D remains ambiguous. This CDR3 has 12 amino acids. Germline CDR1 is SEHNR and CDR2 is FQNEAQ (reference sequence). Between the trimmed V and J ends, which lost 4 bases and 0 bases, there was a span of 3 bases. Here the CDR3 reads CASSSTNYGYTF. The CDR3 nucleotides read TGTGCCAGCAGCTCAACTAACTATGGCTACACCTTC.

This chain links TRBV7-9 with TRBJ1-6; D perhaps matches TRBD1 (6 bases). V shed 6 bases and J shed 9 bases, with 15 bases lying between them. CDR1 and CDR2 from the germline V gene are SEHNR and FQNEAQ (reference sequence). The CDR3 sequence is 14 residues long. The CDR3 reads CASRDTGTASPLHF. As DNA, the CDR3 is TGTGCCAGCAGAGATACAGGGACCGCTTCACCCCTCCACTTT. The variable domain in full, completed from reference TRBV7-9 and TRBJ1-6, reads DTGVSQNPRHKITKRGQNVTFRCDPISEHNRLYWYRQTLGQGPEFLTYFQNEAQLEKSRLLSDRFSAERPKGSFSTLEIQRTEQGDSAMYLCASRDTGTASPLHFGNGTRLTVT.